A single sample is the source of the 27 T cell receptor beta chains below, sequenced in a study of shared clonotypes between healthy human individuals. Terminally differentiated effector memory CD45RA+ cells were left out of the naive CD8 fraction, which was CD45RO-negative and positively selected for CCR7. Libraries were prepared by immunoSEQ multiplex PCR; TCRdb keeps only in-frame clonotypes and omits some of them. The table lists around 2,100,000 clones, approximately 95% of them singletons. Sequencing used naive CD8+ T cells sorted from blood. The origin of the receptors is a man aged 18 to 29 in good health.

The chain links TRBV27 to TRBJ2-4; 7 bases fit TRBD1. CDR3 size: 14 residues. J was trimmed by 5 bases and V by 6 bases; bases with no gene match: 7. In germline, CDR1 is MNHEY, CDR2 SMNVEV (reference sequence). Here the CDR3 DNA reads TGTGCCAGCAGACCCGACAGGGTCGAAAACATTCAGTACTTC. Residues: CASRPDRVENIQYF.

The chain links TRBV28 to TRBJ2-3, with 8 bases matching TRBD2. The CDR3 is 17 residues long. V lost 5 bases, J lost 5 bases, and 15 bases stayed unmatched. The germline CDR1 and CDR2 sequences are MDHEN and SYDVKM. The CDR3 DNA sequence: TGTGCCAGCAGTGATAAAGGTACGGGAGGGCCTCAAGATACGCAGTATTTT. Amino acid sequence: CASSDKGTGGPQDTQYF.

Of note for this clone: A much more abundant neighbour one base away suggests this may be a read error. Additional DNA sequences in this sample encode the identical CDR3. The chain joins TRBV7-9 to TRBJ2-7, with D unclear. The germline CDR1 and CDR2 sequences are SEHNR and FQNEAQ (reference sequence). The CDR3 length is 12 residues. Trimming removed 2 bases from V and 3 bases from J, with 5 bases in between. CDR3 nucleotides: TGTGCCAGCAGCTTATCCAGCTACGAGCAGTACTTC. Amino acid sequence: CASSLSSYEQYF.

The chain uses TRBV5-6 and TRBJ1-2; 9 nucleotides line up with TRBD1. The germline CDR1 and CDR2 sequences are SGHDT and YYEEEE. This CDR3 comprises 18 residues. The V segment lost 0 bases and the J segment 0 bases; nucleotides outside the gene matches: 9. CDR3 DNA: TGTGCCAGCAGCTTGGACAGGGGGCATCTACTTACTAACTATGGCTACACCTTC. It yields the protein CASSLDRGHLLTNYGYTF.

The rearrangement uses TRBV10-3 and TRBJ2-6, with 8 positions matching TRBD1. The germline V gene has CDR1 ENHRY and CDR2 SYGVKD. Losses at the gene ends were 3 bases for V and 1 base for J; bases not matched to a gene: 8. This CDR3 contains 18 residues. This CDR3 reads CAISDQGAGYSGANVLTF. The CDR3 coding sequence is TGTGCCATCAGTGATCAGGGGGCTGGATATTCTGGGGCCAACGTCCTGACTTTC.

As to this clone: The identical CDR3 is also encoded by other nucleotide sequences in the sample. The chain has TRBV29-1 and TRBJ2-5, with 8 bases lining up with TRBD1. Germline assignment: CDR1 SQVTM and CDR2 ANQGSEA. Losses at the gene ends were 4 bases for V and 2 bases for J; bases not matched to a gene: 6. The CDR3 is 14 amino acids. DNA of the CDR3: TGCAGCGTTGCCGGACAGGGAAGTCAAGAGACCCAGTACTTC. It is translated as CSVAGQGSQETQYF.

With respect to this clone: The same CDR3 arises from other DNA sequences in this sample as well. This chain uses TRBV5-6 with TRBJ1-1; 10 nucleotides agree with TRBD1. The CDR3 runs to 14 residues. V lost 3 bases to trimming and J lost 5 bases; unmatched junction nucleotides: 4. CDR1 and CDR2 from the germline V gene are SGHDT and YYEEEE. CDR3 protein: CASSWGQGNTEAFF. In nucleotides, the CDR3 is TGTGCCAGCAGCTGGGGACAGGGGAATACTGAAGCTTTCTTT.

The genes are TRBV6-1 and TRBJ1-6, with 8 bases that match TRBD1. The CDR3 length is 16 residues. Germline CDR1 MNHNS, CDR2 SASEGT. Germline trimming cut 4 bases from V and 10 bases from J; bases unmatched to any gene: 12. Written as DNA, the CDR3 is TGTGCCAGCAGTGTTCCGGCAGGGGGCTTACCCTCACCCCTCCACTTT. Its protein product is CASSVPAGGLPSPLHF.

The gene calls are TRBV6-1 and TRBJ1-2, with 7 bases that match TRBD1. V was pared by 2 bases and J by 4 bases, with 10 bases of the junction left unmatched. Germline lookup yields CDR1 MNHNS and CDR2 SASEGT. This CDR3 contains 16 residues. CDR3 sequence: CASSEKGGRYFYGYTF. The CDR3 nucleotides are TGTGCCAGCAGTGAAAAAGGGGGCAGGTATTTCTATGGCTACACCTTC.

V is TRBV6-6 and J is TRBJ1-1; D remains unclear. V was pared by 6 bases and J by 4 bases, with 18 bases between. Germline V gene data show CDR1 as MNHNY and CDR2 as SVGAGI (reference sequence). The CDR3 runs to 15 residues. CDR3 amino acids: CASSEPFLTGTEAFF. The DNA for the CDR3 is TGTGCCAGCAGCGAACCGTTCCTCACGGGCACTGAAGCTTTCTTT.

The chain carries TRBV28 and TRBJ1-6; 7 bases agree with TRBD1. Germline assignment: CDR1 MDHEN and CDR2 SYDVKM. The junction had 16 bases not matched to a gene; V was cut back by 3 bases and J by 11 bases. The CDR3 runs 17 residues. The CDR3 nucleotides read TGTGCCAGCAGTTTCCCTGCAGACAGGGAGGGAGGGCCACCCCTCCACTTT. Translating it yields CASSFPADREGGPPLHF.

The genes are TRBV7-9 and TRBJ2-7, with 7 bases that match TRBD1. The CDR3 runs 12 residues. The germline V gene encodes CDR1 SEHNR and CDR2 FQNEAQ (reference sequence). V was clipped by 8 bases and J by 2 bases; unmatched bases: 3. The CDR3 loop is CASGDRAYEQYF. The CDR3 DNA reads as TGTGCCAGCGGCGACAGGGCCTACGAGCAGTACTTC.

This chain joins TRBV7-9 and TRBJ2-7; 8 bases map to TRBD1. The CDR3 contains 15 residues. Per the germline V gene, CDR1 is SEHNR and CDR2 is FQNEAQ (reference sequence). The junction had 5 bases not matched to a gene; V was cut back by 1 base and J by 3 bases. CDR3 amino acids: CASSLGAGGIYEQYF. CDR3 DNA: TGTGCCAGCAGCTTAGGGGCAGGGGGCATCTACGAGCAGTACTTC.

V is TRBV4-3 and J is TRBJ2-1; TRBD2 aligns across 10 bases. The CDR3 length is 21 residues. The J segment lost 3 bases and the V segment lost 0 bases, leaving 17 bases of the junction unmatched. In germline, CDR1 is LGHNA, CDR2 YSLEER. CDR3 coding DNA: TGCGCCAGCAGCCAAGATGGTTTAGTAAGCCTAGCGGGGGCCTACTACAATGAGCAGTTCTTC. Translated: CASSQDGLVSLAGAYYNEQFF.

The chain links TRBV4-1 to TRBJ2-3; D is ambiguous. Per germline, CDR1 MGHRA and CDR2 YSYEKL. V was shortened by 0 bases and J by 0 bases, with 7 bases between the two germline ends. This CDR3 spans 15 amino acids. In nucleotides, the CDR3 is TGCGCCAGCAGCCAAGATATGCCTAGCACAGATACGCAGTATTTT. This sequence encodes CASSQDMPSTDTQYF.

The chain carries TRBV7-6 and TRBJ2-7; TRBD1 aligns across 11 bases. The V gene's germline CDR1 is SGHVS and CDR2 FNYEAQ. V trimming: 3 bases; J trimming: 2 bases; junction bases outside the gene matches: 3. CDR3 length: 15 amino acids. The CDR3 is CASSFGTGGTYEQYF. Here the CDR3 DNA reads TGTGCCAGCAGCTTTGGGACAGGGGGGACCTACGAGCAGTACTTC.

In the case of this clone: The sample holds other DNA sequences that translate to the same CDR3. The rearrangement links TRBV27 to TRBJ2-2, with 8 bases that match TRBD2. Per germline, CDR1 MNHEY and CDR2 SMNVEV (reference sequence). Trimming took 2 bases from V and 5 from J; bases not matched to a gene: 1. The CDR3 totals 14 residues. CDR3: CASSLAGGTGELFF. The CDR3 DNA sequence: TGTGCCAGCAGTTTAGCGGGGGGAACCGGGGAGCTGTTTTTT.

The chain employs TRBV6-5 and TRBJ2-7; tentative D call: TRBD2 (5 bases). Germline V gives CDR1 MNHEY, CDR2 SVGAGI. This CDR3 contains 15 residues. V was clipped by 2 bases and J by 5 bases, with 16 bases between them. CDR3 in amino acids: CASSYAGREDDEQYF. CDR3 nucleotides: TGTGCCAGCAGTTACGCGGGCAGAGAGGACGACGAGCAGTACTTC.

The rearrangement uses TRBV19 and TRBJ1-1; D is unresolved. CDR1 LNHDA and CDR2 SQIVND come from the germline V gene (reference sequence). V lost 0 bases and J lost 3, with 8 bases in between. This CDR3 is built from 14 residues. CDR3 loop: CASSIDGGYTEAFF. DNA of the CDR3: TGTGCCAGTAGTATAGATGGCGGGTACACTGAAGCTTTCTTT. The full variable domain, its missing parts supplied by reference TRBV19 and TRBJ1-1, is DGGITQSPKYLFRKEGQNVTLSCEQNLNHDAMYWYRQDPGQGLRLIYYSQIVNDFQKGDIAEGYSVSREKKESFPLTVTSAQKNPTAFYLCASSIDGGYTEAFFGQGTRLTVV.

On this clone itself: The same CDR3 arises from other DNA sequences in this sample as well. This sequence joins TRBV6-5 and TRBJ2-5; D possibly corresponds to TRBD2 (5 bases). Trimming shortened V by 2 bases and J by 2 bases, and 6 bases separated the two germline ends. Germline V gene sequence: CDR1 MNHEY, CDR2 SVGAGI. This CDR3 region has 13 residues. The CDR3 DNA sequence: TGTGCCAGCAGTTACACGGGGCAAGAGACCCAGTACTTC. Its translation is CASSYTGQETQYF.

This clone was seen only once. CDR3 DNA: TGTGCCAGCAGAGATCAGGACGATGAGCAGTTCTTC. Translated: CASRDQDDEQFF. The rearrangement joins TRBV6-1 to TRBJ2-1; D gene uncertain. Germline lookup yields CDR1 MNHNS and CDR2 SASEGT. V shed 6 bases and J shed 8 bases, with 11 bases lying between them. This CDR3 is built from 12 residues.

The rearrangement links TRBV6-5 to TRBJ1-5; no definite D call. The germline V gene encodes CDR1 MNHEY and CDR2 SVGAGI. V was pared by 2 bases and J by 3 bases, with 8 bases between. This CDR3 contains 14 residues. CDR3 loop: CASSYIGNNQPQHF. The DNA for the CDR3 is TGTGCCAGCAGTTACATCGGAAACAATCAGCCCCAGCATTTT.

The table lists this clone with a few counts. Other DNA sequences in this specimen translate into the identical CDR3. The chain joins TRBV5-5 to TRBJ2-7; TRBD1 agrees at 11 bases. The CDR3 spans 14 residues. Germline-derived CDR1 and CDR2 are SGHKS and YYEKEE (reference sequence). Trimming at V came to 2 bases and at J to 3 bases, leaving 1 base not matched to a gene. The CDR3 sequence: CASSFGTGGYEQYF. The DNA for the CDR3 is TGTGCCAGCAGCTTTGGGACAGGGGGCTACGAGCAGTACTTC.

This clone was recorded once. The V call is TRBV19, the J call TRBJ2-2; no clear D gene. V was trimmed by 7 bases and J by 0 bases, leaving 12 bases between them. CDR3 length: 15 amino acids. CDR1 is LNHDA, CDR2 SQIVND, per germline (reference sequence). CDR3 protein: CASTSSPSNTGELFF. The CDR3 DNA sequence: TGTGCCAGTACCTCGTCCCCTTCGAACACCGGGGAGCTGTTTTTT.

The genes are TRBV27 and TRBJ2-7; 8 bases align to TRBD1. Germline V gene lookup returns CDR1 MNHEY and CDR2 SMNVEV (reference sequence). V dropped 8 bases and J dropped 3; count of bases not matched to a gene: 6. The CDR3 is 13 residues long. The CDR3 spells CASSQGAHYEQYF. The CDR3 DNA reads TGTGCCAGCTCTCAGGGGGCTCACTACGAGCAGTACTTC.

The genes are TRBV5-1 and TRBJ2-1; 9 nucleotides agree with TRBD2. This CDR3 has 16 residues. From germline, CDR1 is SGHRS and CDR2 YFSETQ. The junction had 10 bases not matched to a gene; V was cut back by 0 bases and J by 9 bases. The CDR3 coding sequence is TGCGCCAGCAGCTTGGTGGCGGGGGGGCTTTCTGGTGAGCAGTTCTTC. Its protein is CASSLVAGGLSGEQFF. The full variable domain, with the rest looked up from reference TRBV5-1 and TRBJ2-1, is KAGVTQTPRYLIKTRGQQVTLSCSPISGHRSVSWYQQTPGQGLQFLFEYFSETQRNKGNFPGRFSGRQFSNSRSEMNVSTLELGDSALYLCASSLVAGGLSGEQFFGPGTRLTVL.

The chain recombines TRBV29-1 with TRBJ1-2; perhaps TRBD1 as D (5 bases). Trimming cost V 0 bases and J 4 bases, with 15 bases left between them. The CDR3 contains 15 residues. Germline V CDR1 and CDR2: SQVTM, ANQGSEA. In nucleotides, the CDR3 is TGCAGCGTTGAAGATCTTTCGGCAGGGAGCTATGGCTACACCTTC. It encodes CSVEDLSAGSYGYTF. The whole variable domain, filled in from reference TRBV29-1 and TRBJ1-2, reads SAVISQKPSRDICQRGTSLTIQCQVDSQVTMMFWYRQQPGQSLTLIATANQGSEATYESGFVIDKFPISRPNLTFSTLTVSNMSPEDSSIYLCSVEDLSAGSYGYTFGSGTRLTVV.